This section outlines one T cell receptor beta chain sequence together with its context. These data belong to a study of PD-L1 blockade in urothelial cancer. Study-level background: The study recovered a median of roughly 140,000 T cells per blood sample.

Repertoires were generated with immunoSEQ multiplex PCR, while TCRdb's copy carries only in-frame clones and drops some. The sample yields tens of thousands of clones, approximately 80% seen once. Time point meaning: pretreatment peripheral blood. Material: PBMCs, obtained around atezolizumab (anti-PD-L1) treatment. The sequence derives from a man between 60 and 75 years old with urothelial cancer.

CDR3 nucleotides: TGTGCCAGTTCCAAACGGACTAGCGACCAAGAGACCCAGTACTTC. The encoded protein is CASSKRTSDQETQYF. The genes are TRBV19 and TRBJ2-5; 9 positions agree with TRBD2. The germline gives CDR1 LNHDA, CDR2 SQIVND (reference sequence). The CDR3 is made up of 15 amino acids. Germline trimming cut 8 bases from V and 0 bases from J; bases unmatched to any gene: 7.